In its sample, the clone carrying this T cell receptor beta chain was seen a few times. Its target is not known. Via MiXCR, TCRdb re-called the 5' RACE reads, giving one row per CDR3 protein. The sample contains approximately 76,000 distinct CDR3 sequences, more than 12% of which appear only once. This specimen comes from a study of early T cells in non-severe SARS-CoV-2 infection. Findings and caveats of the study: VDJdb matching favored anti-spike CD8 responses, missing private and CD4 specificities.

The CDR3 sequence is 19 residues long. The ends lost 4 bases at V and 0 bases at J; junction bases unmatched: 14. Per germline, CDR1 SEHNR and CDR2 FQNEAQ (reference sequence). This sequence originates from an adult who was a healthcare worker with PCR-confirmed SARS-CoV-2 infection or an uninfected control (not recorded which). The chain uses TRBV7-9 and TRBJ2-7, with 11 bases identical to TRBD2. Material for sequencing was whole blood. CDR3: CASSSPGTSGPIGSYEQYF. The DNA for the CDR3 is TGTGCCAGCAGCTCGCCCGGGACTAGCGGCCCTATTGGCTCCTACGAGCAGTACTTC.